Shown below are 4 T cell receptor beta chains from a single sample sequenced in a study of T-cell reconstitution after alpha-beta-depleted transplantation in children. A TCRbeta library incorporating unique molecular identifiers was prepared. TCRdb processed the PCR reads anew with MiXCR; each CDR3 protein has one entry. The table has hundreds of thousands of distinct CDR3 sequences, more than 10% seen once. Sample: PBMCs from the stem cell graft donor, taken from the stem cell graft. These receptor sequences come from a human donor who donated a stem cell graft to a child with acute lymphoblastic leukemia.

This clonotype was found many times. The chain uses TRBV6-1 and TRBJ1-6, with D unclear. Trimming stripped 0 bases from V and 14 bases from J, with 8 bases between. The CDR3 has 12 residues. Germline lookup yields CDR1 MNHNS and CDR2 SASEGT. The CDR3 here is CASSEAKKTLHF. The CDR3 nucleotides read TGTGCCAGCAGTGAAGCTAAGAAGACCCTCCACTTT.

The sample holds many counts of this clonotype. Here the CDR3 reads CASSGTSGRLIEQFF. The CDR3 DNA follows: TGTGCCAGCAGCGGGACTAGCGGGAGGTTGATTGAGCAGTTCTTC. The rearrangement links TRBV9 to TRBJ2-1; TRBD2 agrees at 14 bases. This CDR3 is 15 amino acids long. J was trimmed by 9 bases and V by 3 bases; bases with no gene match: 5. Germline V gene data show CDR1 as SGDLS and CDR2 as YYNGEE.

CDR3 bases: TGTGCCAGCTCCCAAGACAGGGAGGGTAATTCACCCCTCCACTTT. Protein product: CASSQDREGNSPLHF. The genes are TRBV18 and TRBJ1-6; 7 bases are shared with TRBD1. This CDR3 contains 15 residues. V was pared by 6 bases and J by 6 bases, with 8 bases of the junction left unmatched. CDR1 is KGHSH and CDR2 is LQKENI in the germline V gene. The full variable domain, completed using reference TRBV18 and TRBJ1-6, is NAGVMQNPRHLVRRRGQEARLRCSPMKGHSHVYWYRQLPEEGLKFMVYLQKENIIDESGMPKERFSAEFPKEGPSILRIQQVVRGDSAAYFCASSQDREGNSPLHFGNGTRLTVT.

This clonotype was seen at least ten times. V is TRBV9 and J is TRBJ2-3, with D perhaps assigned TRBD1 or TRBD2 (5 bases each). The CDR3 runs 14 residues. Germline-derived CDR1 and CDR2 are SGDLS and YYNGEE. The V end was cut by 3 bases, the J end by 0 bases, with 8 bases between. The CDR3 DNA sequence: TGTGCCAGCAGCGCTCGGGACAGCACAGATACGCAGTATTTT. It encodes CASSARDSTDTQYF.